The 27 T cell receptor beta chains reported below all come from one sample, sequenced in a study of shared clonotypes between healthy human individuals. Some clones are missing from TCRdb's copy, which holds only in-frame ones; the method was immunoSEQ multiplex PCR. The table lists approximately 1.5 million clones, approximately 98% of them singletons. Sequences were obtained from naive CD4+ T cells sorted from blood. Subset given: CD45RA+ positively selected. Receptors originate from a man younger than 45 in good health.

V is TRBV10-3 and J is TRBJ1-5; TRBD1 agrees at 12 bases. The CDR3 extends over 17 amino acids. In germline, CDR1 is ENHRY, CDR2 SYGVKD. V dropped 5 bases and J dropped 0; count of bases not matched to a gene: 5. As DNA, the CDR3 is TGTGCCATCAGTCCGGGACAGGGGGCCACTAGCAATCAGCCCCAGCATTTT. Its translation: CAISPGQGATSNQPQHF.

The V call is TRBV5-1, the J call TRBJ2-5; tentatively, D is TRBD2 (5 bases). The CDR3 is 15 amino acids. Germline CDR1 SGHRS, CDR2 YFSETQ. V gave up 0 bases and J gave up 0 bases, with 9 bases separating them. CDR3 DNA: TGCGCCAGCAGCTTGGCGGGATCTGACCAAGAGACCCAGTACTTC. This translates into CASSLAGSDQETQYF.

The chain links TRBV11-3 to TRBJ2-5, with TRBD1 identical over 7 bases. The trim removed 4 bases at V and 0 bases at J, leaving 2 bases unmatched. Germline lookup yields CDR1 SGHNT and CDR2 YENEEA. CDR3 length: 14 amino acids. The CDR3: CASSSGTDQETQYF. The CDR3 nucleotides read TGTGCCAGCAGCTCCGGGACAGACCAAGAGACCCAGTACTTC.

This chain links TRBV28 with TRBJ1-2, with D perhaps matching TRBD1 (6 bases). CDR3 length equals 13 residues. CDR1 is MDHEN, CDR2 SYDVKM, per germline. Trimming stripped 6 bases from V and 3 bases from J, with 11 bases between. CDR3 in DNA: TGTGCCAGCAGGGTTCAGGGGTACTATGGCTACACCTTC. This codes for CASRVQGYYGYTF.

The V gene is TRBV7-2, the J gene TRBJ2-7, with TRBD2 matching 9 bases. J was trimmed by 0 bases and V by 4 bases; bases with no gene match: 7. This CDR3 is 16 amino acids long. Germline values: CDR1 SGHTA, CDR2 FQGNSA. The CDR3 region has the DNA TGTGCCAGCAGCTGGCCCCCTAGCGGGATCTCCTACGAGCAGTACTTC. This codes for CASSWPPSGISYEQYF. Complete variable domain (other parts from reference TRBV7-2 and TRBJ2-7): GAGVSQSPSNKVTEKGKDVELRCDPISGHTALYWYRQSLGQGLEFLIYFQGNSAPDKSGLPSDRFSAERTGGSVSTLTIQRTQQEDSAVYLCASSWPPSGISYEQYFGPGTRLTVT.

The chain employs TRBV7-9 and TRBJ1-1; TRBD1 matches 10 bases. The CDR3 has 18 amino acids. V was clipped by 1 base and J by 5 bases; unmatched bases: 13. Germline V CDR1 and CDR2: SEHNR, FQNEAQ (reference sequence). The CDR3 reads CASSLGERDRGPKTEAFF. The CDR3 DNA sequence: TGTGCCAGCAGCTTAGGAGAAAGGGACAGGGGCCCGAAAACTGAAGCTTTCTTT.

The chain has TRBV15 and TRBJ2-5; 9 bases map to TRBD2. In germline, CDR1 is LNHNV, CDR2 YYDKDF (reference sequence). The CDR3 has 15 residues. V gave up 1 base and J gave up 2 bases; unmatched junction bases: 2. DNA of the CDR3: TGTGCCACCAGCAGAGGGACTAGCGCTCAAGAGACCCAGTACTTC. Its translation is CATSRGTSAQETQYF.

V is TRBV10-3 and J is TRBJ2-7; D might be TRBD1 or TRBD2, each matching 7 bases. The germline V gene has CDR1 ENHRY and CDR2 SYGVKD. The CDR3 is 14 residues long. Trimming cost V 4 bases and J 4 bases, with 14 bases left between them. For the CDR3, the DNA is TGTGCCATCAGTGGTGGCAGGGGGGGATACGAGCAGTACTTC. Its protein is CAISGGRGGYEQYF.

For this clone: The same CDR3 also results from other DNA sequences found in this sample. The J gene is TRBJ2-7, the V gene TRBV18; possibly TRBD2 for D (5 bases). Trimming took off 6 bases at V and 7 bases at J, with 13 bases between the two ends. Germline CDR1 KGHSH, CDR2 LQKENI. This CDR3 contains 12 residues. In DNA, the CDR3 is TGTGCCAGCTCCCCGAGGGTTGGGGAGCAGTACTTC. This translates into CASSPRVGEQYF.

The chain couples TRBV7-6 to TRBJ2-1; possible D gene TRBD2, 5 bases. The germline V gene has CDR1 SGHVS and CDR2 FNYEAQ. The CDR3 contains 15 residues. V lost 1 base, J lost 3 bases, and 10 bases lay in between. The CDR3 is CASSLGRGVYNEQFF. The CDR3 region has the DNA TGTGCCAGCAGCTTAGGTCGGGGAGTCTACAATGAGCAGTTCTTC.

The chain combines TRBV27 with TRBJ2-2; TRBD2 matches 13 bases. Trimming cost V 5 bases and J 7 bases; bases outside gene matches: 7. The CDR3 totals 16 residues. Germline V gene data show CDR1 as MNHEY and CDR2 as SMNVEV (reference sequence). The CDR3 region is CASSPLGLAGIGELFF. CDR3 DNA: TGTGCCAGCAGTCCTCTGGGACTAGCGGGAATCGGGGAGCTGTTTTTT.

Only one count was recorded for this clone. In the same sample, other DNA sequences code for this CDR3. The V and J genes are TRBV5-1 and TRBJ2-3; TRBD2 matches at 9 bases. The V and J ends lost 0 bases and 3 bases, in that order; junction bases with no gene match: 2. This CDR3 region has 15 residues. Germline V CDR1 and CDR2: SGHRS, YFSETQ. The CDR3 DNA reads TGCGCCAGCAGCTTGGTGGCGGGAGGGACAGATACGCAGTATTTT. Its translation: CASSLVAGGTDTQYF.

This clone was seen once. Written as DNA, the CDR3 is TGTGCCAGCTTAAGTCGTTGGACGGCTAATAGCACAGATACGCAGTATTTT. This gives the protein CASLSRWTANSTDTQYF. V is TRBV13 and J is TRBJ2-3; no reliable D call. There are 17 residues in the CDR3. Germline loops: CDR1 PRHDT, CDR2 FYEKMQ (reference sequence). Trimming cost V 8 bases and J 0 bases, with 21 bases left between them.

This sequence joins TRBV7-9 and TRBJ2-4; 10 bases are shared with TRBD2. Trimming removed 5 bases from V and 0 bases from J; junction bases left unmatched: 4. The length of the CDR3 is 16 residues. Per germline, CDR1 SEHNR and CDR2 FQNEAQ (reference sequence). In DNA form, the CDR3 reads TGTGCCAGCAGCGAGACTAGCGGGCTAGCCAAAAACATTCAGTACTTC. It yields the protein CASSETSGLAKNIQYF.

In its sample, this clone was seen once. The chain joins TRBV15 to TRBJ2-1; D may correspond to TRBD1 or TRBD2 (6 bases each). With 0 bases removed from V and 4 bases from J, the gap between germline ends came to 19 bases. Germline CDR1 is LNHNV and CDR2 is YYDKDF (reference sequence). This CDR3 comprises 18 residues. The DNA of the CDR3 is TGTGCCACCAGCAGAGATCCCTTTACGGGGGCTTATTACAATGAGCAGTTCTTC. Its translation is CATSRDPFTGAYYNEQFF. The full variable domain, completed using reference TRBV15 and TRBJ2-1, is DAMVIQNPRYQVTQFGKPVTLSCSQTLNHNVMYWYQQKSSQAPKLLFHYYDKDFNNEADTPDNFQSRRPNTSFCFLDIRSPGLGDTAMYLCATSRDPFTGAYYNEQFFGPGTRLTVL.

Points on this clone: The same CDR3 also results from other DNA sequences found in this sample. V gene TRBV5-1 combines with J gene TRBJ2-7; 7 bases are a match to TRBD2. With V trimmed by 4 bases and J by 4 bases, 17 bases remained unmatched. CDR1 and CDR2 from the germline V gene are SGHRS and YFSETQ. The CDR3 length is 17 residues. The CDR3 protein is CASSHGSLGQGGYEQYF. The CDR3 DNA follows: TGCGCCAGCAGCCACGGTAGCCTTGGGCAGGGAGGGTACGAGCAGTACTTC.

The rearrangement links TRBV6-1 to TRBJ2-7; 9 bases line up with TRBD2. The V and J ends lost 6 bases and 5 bases, in that order; junction bases with no gene match: 8. CDR1 is MNHNS, CDR2 SASEGT, per germline. The CDR3 loop spans 14 amino acids. The CDR3 reads CASRFSGRVHEQYF. The CDR3 DNA is TGTGCCAGCAGATTTAGCGGGAGAGTCCACGAGCAGTACTTC.

This clone appeared once. The genes are TRBV6-1 and TRBJ1-1; TRBD1 matches 7 bases. With V trimmed by 2 bases and J by 5 bases, 5 bases remained unmatched. This CDR3 is 14 amino acids long. Germline V gives CDR1 MNHNS, CDR2 SASEGT. The CDR3 region is CASSESGRGTEAFF. The CDR3 coding sequence is TGTGCCAGCAGTGAATCCGGCAGGGGGACTGAAGCTTTCTTT.

This sequence joins TRBV19 and TRBJ2-7; D uncertain. The CDR3 has 16 residues. The germline V and J ends were trimmed by 5 bases and 3 bases, with 20 bases remaining between them. Germline V lookup: CDR1 LNHDA, CDR2 SQIVND (reference sequence). The CDR3 DNA sequence: TGTGCCAGTAGTCCACTTGAGACGCCCAAGCTCTACGAGCAGTACTTC. This encodes CASSPLETPKLYEQYF.

The chain combines TRBV5-1 with TRBJ2-5; D call uncertain. CDR1 SGHRS and CDR2 YFSETQ come from the germline V gene. The CDR3 is 14 amino acids. The V and J ends lost 0 bases and 3 bases respectively, with 9 bases between them. The CDR3 nucleotides read TGCGCCAGCAGCTTGGAGACCGCGGAAGAGACCCAGTACTTC. Its translation is CASSLETAEETQYF.

This chain uses TRBV27 with TRBJ2-1, with D tentatively TRBD2 (6 bases). The CDR3 loop spans 14 amino acids. V lost 7 bases and J 5 bases, leaving 15 bases between the germline ends. Germline lookup yields CDR1 MNHEY and CDR2 SMNVEV (reference sequence). CDR3 residues: CASKEWEVHNEQFF. In nucleotides, the CDR3 is TGTGCCAGCAAGGAGTGGGAGGTCCACAATGAGCAGTTCTTC.

The CDR3 nucleotides are TGTGCCAGCAGCCCCGACGGCTTCACAGATACGCAGTATTTT. Translating gives CASSPDGFTDTQYF. The genes are TRBV5-5 and TRBJ2-3; D is ambiguous. There are 14 residues in the CDR3. The V end lost 4 bases, the J end lost 2 bases, and 11 bases lay between the germline ends. The germline CDR1 and CDR2 sequences are SGHKS and YYEKEE (reference sequence).

J is TRBJ2-7 and V is TRBV11-2; D call uncertain. Germline CDR1 SGHAT, CDR2 FQNNGV. The CDR3 has 16 residues. Trimming left V 1 base short and J 1 base short, with 14 bases between. Written as DNA, the CDR3 is TGTGCCAGCAGCTTAGGCGCCGTCGCGAGGTCCTACGAGCAGTACTTC. This gives the protein CASSLGAVARSYEQYF.

V gene TRBV6-6 combines with J gene TRBJ2-5; 10 nucleotides align to TRBD2. With 6 bases clipped from V and 3 bases from J, the junction kept 4 bases outside the gene matches. The CDR3 is 14 amino acids. The V gene's germline CDR1 is MNHNY and CDR2 SVGAGI (reference sequence). The CDR3 bases are TGTGCCAGCAGCTTAGCGGGAGGAAAAGAGACCCAGTACTTC. This translates into CASSLAGGKETQYF.

The chain is built from TRBV15 and TRBJ2-7; 9 bases fit TRBD2. The CDR3 totals 22 residues. After removal of 0 bases from V and 0 bases from J, the junction contained 21 bases not matched to a gene. From germline, CDR1 is LNHNV and CDR2 YYDKDF (reference sequence). The CDR3 DNA reads as TGTGCCACCAGCAGAGACCCCATCCGGGCTAGCGGGACGCGTGAAAGCTCCTACGAGCAGTACTTC. Translating gives CATSRDPIRASGTRESSYEQYF.

To note about this clone: Other nucleotide sequences from this sample produce the same CDR3. V and J are TRBV2 and TRBJ1-1; tentatively, D is TRBD1 (5 bases). This CDR3 comprises 13 residues. The V end lost 4 bases, the J end lost 2 bases, and 8 bases lay between the germline ends. Germline V gene data show CDR1 as SNHLY and CDR2 as FYNNEI. The CDR3 bases are TGTGCCAGCAGTGGACAGTTAAACACTGAAGCTTTCTTT. This sequence encodes CASSGQLNTEAFF.

J is TRBJ1-5 and V is TRBV5-1; D is perhaps TRBD1 (6 bases). CDR1 SGHRS and CDR2 YFSETQ come from the germline V gene. Trimming removed 0 bases at V and 6 bases at J, with 16 bases between. CDR3 length: 16 residues. Written as DNA, the CDR3 is TGCGCCAGCAGCTTGGCGTTAACAGGGAGGGGTCAGCCCCAGCATTTT. Translated, it gives CASSLALTGRGQPQHF.